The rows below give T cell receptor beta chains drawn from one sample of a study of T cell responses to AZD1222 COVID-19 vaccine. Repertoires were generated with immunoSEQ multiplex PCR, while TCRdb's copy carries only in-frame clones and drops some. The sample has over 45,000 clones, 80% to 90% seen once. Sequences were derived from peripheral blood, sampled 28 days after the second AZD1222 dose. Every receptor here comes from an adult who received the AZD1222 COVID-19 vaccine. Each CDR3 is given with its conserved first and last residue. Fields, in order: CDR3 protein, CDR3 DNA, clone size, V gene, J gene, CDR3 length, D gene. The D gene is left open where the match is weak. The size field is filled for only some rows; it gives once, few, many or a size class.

CASSESLRPGDTIYF	TGTGCCAGCAGTGAAAGTCTGAGACCTGGAGACACCATATATTTT	-	TRBV6-1	TRBJ1-3	15	-
CASSLFAADTQYF	TGTGCCAGCAGCCTGTTTGCGGCAGATACGCAGTATTTT	-	TRBV7-9	TRBJ2-3	13	-
CASSGSLPGTEAFF	TGTGCCAGCTCGGGCAGCCTCCCTGGCACTGAAGCTTTCTTT	-	TRBV18	TRBJ1-1	14	-
CASKLWTGVHNEQFF	TGTGCCAGCAAACTGTGGACAGGGGTCCACAATGAGCAGTTCTTC	-	TRBV2	TRBJ2-1	15	TRBD1
CASSLDSSNVSPLHF	TGTGCCAGCAGCCTCGACAGCAGTAACGTTTCACCCCTCCACTTT	-	TRBV7-2	TRBJ1-6	15	-
CASSPSLGPRNTIYF	TGTGCCAGCTCACCAAGCCTAGGACCCCGAAACACCATATATTTT	-	TRBV18	TRBJ1-3	15	-
CAWSTGSEQYF	TGTGCCTGGAGTACAGGGTCCGAGCAGTACTTC	-	TRBV30	TRBJ2-7	11	-
CASSPNAGRATDTQYF	TGTGCCAGCAGCCCAAACGCGGGGAGGGCTACAGATACGCAGTATTTT	-	TRBV7-2	TRBJ2-3	16	TRBD2
CAWRLSPGGYTF	TGTGCCTGGAGATTATCGCCGGGTGGCTACACCTTC	-	TRBV30	TRBJ1-2	12	-
CASSLAAGGPRYEQYF	TGTGCCAGCAGCTTAGCAGCGGGAGGGCCGCGGTACGAGCAGTACTTC	-	TRBV11-3	TRBJ2-7	16	TRBD2
CASSTQGGRSLHF	TGTGCCAGCAGCACACAAGGTGGGCGGTCCCTCCACTTT	once	TRBV7-2	TRBJ1-6	13	-
CASSYPLVPGELFF	TGTGCCAGCAGTTACCCATTGGTTCCCGGGGAGCTGTTTTTT	-	TRBV6-5	TRBJ2-2	14	-
CASGSSSGFSYNEQFF	TGTGCTAGTGGTTCCAGTAGCGGCTTCTCCTACAATGAGCAGTTCTTC	-	TRBV12-5	TRBJ2-1	16	-
CASSLAKDRYYEQYF	TGTGCCAGCAGCTTAGCGAAGGACAGGTACTACGAGCAGTACTTC	-	TRBV7-6	TRBJ2-7	15	TRBD1
CSAQSRDEQFF	TGCAGTGCTCAGAGCCGTGATGAGCAGTTCTTC	-	TRBV20-1	TRBJ2-1	11	-
CAYFMGQGAAGELFF	TGTGCCTATTTCATGGGACAGGGGGCAGCCGGGGAGCTGTTTTTT	once	TRBV5-4	TRBJ2-2	15	TRBD1
CASSEGGLAGSYNEQFF	TGTGCCAGCAGTGAAGGAGGACTAGCGGGCTCCTACAATGAGCAGTTCTTC	-	TRBV6-4	TRBJ2-1	17	TRBD2
CAISESLGGSSGNTIYF	TGTGCCATCAGTGAGTCCCTTGGTGGCAGCTCTGGAAACACCATATATTTT	-	TRBV10-3	TRBJ1-3	17	-
CAWRLGYGYTF	TGTGCCTGGAGGTTAGGGTATGGCTACACCTTC	-	TRBV30	TRBJ1-2	11	-
CASTQGGRGTEAFF	TGTGCCAGCACCCAGGGGGGGCGCGGGACTGAAGCTTTCTTT	-	TRBV3-1/TRBV3-2	TRBJ1-1	14	TRBD1
CASSQESARAKNIQYF	TGTGCCAGCAGCCAAGAATCTGCAAGGGCCAAAAACATTCAGTACTTC	-	TRBV3-1/TRBV3-2	TRBJ2-4	16	-
CASSLDGKQPQHF	TGTGCCAGCAGTTTGGACGGGAAGCAGCCCCAGCATTTT	-	TRBV12-3/TRBV12-4	TRBJ1-5	13	-
CASSSRVNTEAFF	TGTGCCAGTAGTTCCAGGGTGAACACTGAAGCTTTCTTT	once	TRBV19	TRBJ1-1	13	-
CASSPIRGEGEQLFF	TGTGCCAGCAGCCCTATACGAGGGGAGGGGGAACAACTGTTTTTT	-	TRBV6-8	TRBJ1-4	15	-
CASSRDRNTRYEQYF	TGTGCCAGCAGTCGGGACAGGAACACCCGCTACGAGCAGTACTTC	-	TRBV6-5	TRBJ2-7	15	TRBD1
CATERRGSPESEQYF	TGTGCCACGGAGCGTCGGGGTAGCCCAGAGAGCGAGCAGTACTTC	-	TRBV6-5	TRBJ2-7	15	-
CASSLYRDGGFRNYGYTF	TGTGCCAGCAGCTTGTACAGGGACGGAGGCTTCCGTAACTATGGCTACACCTTC	-	TRBV5-6	TRBJ1-2	18	-
CAWSGARQESNQPQHF	TGTGCCTGGAGTGGGGCTCGGCAGGAAAGCAATCAGCCCCAGCATTTT	-	TRBV30	TRBJ1-5	16	-
CASSKAGNETQYF	TGTGCCAGCAGCAAAGCGGGTAATGAGACCCAGTACTTC	-	TRBV21-1	TRBJ2-5	13	-
CASSLGDSGRFNEQFF	TGTGCCAGCAGCTTAGGCGATAGCGGGAGGTTCAATGAGCAGTTCTTC	few	TRBV7-9	TRBJ2-1	16	TRBD2
CASSYRGVETQYF	TGTGCCAGCAGTTATAGGGGAGTAGAGACCCAGTACTTC	-	TRBV6-5	TRBJ2-5	13	-
CAWSTGSPDYEQYF	TGTGCCTGGAGTACCGGCAGTCCCGACTACGAGCAGTACTTC	-	TRBV30	TRBJ2-7	14	-
CASSASVGGIGAYNEQFF	TGTGCCAGCAGCGCCTCAGTTGGAGGGATCGGGGCCTACAATGAGCAGTTCTTC	-	TRBV7-6	TRBJ2-1	18	-
CASSEDRFTGNTIYF	TGTGCCAGCAGTGAAGACAGGTTTACTGGAAACACCATATATTTT	-	TRBV6-1	TRBJ1-3	15	-
CASSLATSGRLRSYEQYF	TGTGCCAGCAGCTTGGCCACTAGCGGGAGGCTCCGGTCCTACGAGCAGTACTTC	few	TRBV5-6	TRBJ2-7	18	TRBD2
CASSESGHRNYEQYF	TGTGCCAGCAGCGAGAGCGGCCACAGGAACTACGAGCAGTACTTC	-	TRBV7-9	TRBJ2-7	15	-
CASSSLRPGQANYGYTF	TGCGCCAGCAGCTCCCTCCGCCCCGGACAAGCTAACTATGGCTACACCTTC	-	TRBV5-1	TRBJ1-2	17	-
CASSERDTMFYEQYF	TGCGCCAGCAGCGAACGGGACACCATGTTCTACGAGCAGTACTTC	-	TRBV4-3	TRBJ2-7	15	-
CSVETTRIRNTEAFF	TGCAGCGTTGAGACAACTAGAATACGGAACACTGAAGCTTTCTTT	-	TRBV29-1	TRBJ1-1	15	-
CAWSPTGGREKLFF	TGTGCCTGGAGTCCGACAGGGGGTAGAGAAAAACTGTTTTTT	-	TRBV30	TRBJ1-4	14	TRBD1
CASSLNRAGGYTF	TGTGCCAGCAGTTTAAACAGGGCAGGGGGCTACACCTTC	-	TRBV11-2	TRBJ1-2	13	-
CASSSGEGNTIYF	TGTGCCAGCAGCTCGGGCGAGGGAAACACCATATATTTT	-	TRBV7-2	TRBJ1-3	13	-